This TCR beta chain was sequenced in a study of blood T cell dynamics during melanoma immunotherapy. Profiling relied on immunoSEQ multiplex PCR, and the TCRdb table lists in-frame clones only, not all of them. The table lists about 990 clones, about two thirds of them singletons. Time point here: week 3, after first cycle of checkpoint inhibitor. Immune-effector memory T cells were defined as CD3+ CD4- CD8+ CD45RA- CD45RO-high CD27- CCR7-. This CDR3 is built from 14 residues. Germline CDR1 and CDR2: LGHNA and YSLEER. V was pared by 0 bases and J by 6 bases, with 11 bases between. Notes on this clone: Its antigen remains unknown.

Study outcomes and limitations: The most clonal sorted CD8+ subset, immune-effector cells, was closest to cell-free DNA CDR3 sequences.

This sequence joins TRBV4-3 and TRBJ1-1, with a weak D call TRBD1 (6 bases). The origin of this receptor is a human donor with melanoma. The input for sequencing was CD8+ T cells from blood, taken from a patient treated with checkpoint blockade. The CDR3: CASSQDRGAPEAFF. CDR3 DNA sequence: TGCGCCAGCAGCCAAGATCGGGGGGCCCCTGAAGCTTTCTTT.